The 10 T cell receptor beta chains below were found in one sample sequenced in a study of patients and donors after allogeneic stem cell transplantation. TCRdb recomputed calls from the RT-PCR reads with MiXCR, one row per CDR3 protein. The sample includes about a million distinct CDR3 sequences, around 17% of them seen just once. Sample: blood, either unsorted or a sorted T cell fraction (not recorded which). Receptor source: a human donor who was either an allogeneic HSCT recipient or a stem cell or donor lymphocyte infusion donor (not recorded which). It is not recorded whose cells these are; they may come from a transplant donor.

The DNA for the CDR3 is TGTGCCAGCAAGGAAGTAGCGCTTGAGTACACCGGGGAGCTGTTTTTT. It yields the protein CASKEVALEYTGELFF. This rearrangement joins TRBV27 to TRBJ2-2; D is perhaps TRBD2 (5 bases). Germline CDR1 reads MNHEY; CDR2 reads SMNVEV (reference sequence). V gave up 7 bases and J gave up 3 bases, with 18 bases separating them. The CDR3 is 16 residues long.

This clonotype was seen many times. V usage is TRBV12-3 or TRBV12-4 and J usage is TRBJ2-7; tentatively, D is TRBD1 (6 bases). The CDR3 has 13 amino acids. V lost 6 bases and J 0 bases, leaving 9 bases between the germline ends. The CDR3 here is CASSKDSSYEQYF. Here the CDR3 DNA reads TGTGCCAGCAGCAAGGACAGCTCCTACGAGCAGTACTTC.

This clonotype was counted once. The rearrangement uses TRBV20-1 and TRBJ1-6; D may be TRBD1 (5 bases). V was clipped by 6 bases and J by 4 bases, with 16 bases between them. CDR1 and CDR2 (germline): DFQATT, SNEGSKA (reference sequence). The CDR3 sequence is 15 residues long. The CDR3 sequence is CSARKGQGYNSPLHF. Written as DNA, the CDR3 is TGCAGTGCCCGTAAAGGGCAGGGTTATAATTCACCCCTCCACTTT.

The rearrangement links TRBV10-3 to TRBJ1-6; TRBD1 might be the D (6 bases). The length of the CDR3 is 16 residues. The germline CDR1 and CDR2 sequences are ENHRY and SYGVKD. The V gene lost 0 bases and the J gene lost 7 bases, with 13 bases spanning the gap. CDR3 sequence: CAISESDGTINSPLHF. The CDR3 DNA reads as TGTGCCATCAGTGAGTCGGACGGGACAATAAATTCACCCCTCCACTTT.

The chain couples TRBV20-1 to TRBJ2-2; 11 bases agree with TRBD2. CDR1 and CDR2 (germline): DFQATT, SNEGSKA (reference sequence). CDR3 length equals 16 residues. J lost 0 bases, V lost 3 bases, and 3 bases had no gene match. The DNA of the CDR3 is TGCAGTGCTAGTTCGGGACTAGCGGCGAACACCGGGGAGCTGTTTTTT. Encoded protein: CSASSGLAANTGELFF.

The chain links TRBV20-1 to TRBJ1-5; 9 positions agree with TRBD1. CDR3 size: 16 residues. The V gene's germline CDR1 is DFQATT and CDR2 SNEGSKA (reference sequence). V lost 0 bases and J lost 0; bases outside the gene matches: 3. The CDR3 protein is CSARDGTGYSNQPQHF. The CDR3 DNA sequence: TGCAGTGCTAGAGACGGGACAGGGTATAGCAATCAGCCCCAGCATTTT.

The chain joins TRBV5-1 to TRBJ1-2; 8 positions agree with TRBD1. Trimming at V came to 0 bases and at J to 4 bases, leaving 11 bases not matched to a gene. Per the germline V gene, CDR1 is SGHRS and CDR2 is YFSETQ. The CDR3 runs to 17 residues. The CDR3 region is CASSLEAQGAGSYGYTF. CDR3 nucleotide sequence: TGCGCCAGCAGCTTGGAAGCGCAGGGGGCTGGATCCTATGGCTACACCTTC.

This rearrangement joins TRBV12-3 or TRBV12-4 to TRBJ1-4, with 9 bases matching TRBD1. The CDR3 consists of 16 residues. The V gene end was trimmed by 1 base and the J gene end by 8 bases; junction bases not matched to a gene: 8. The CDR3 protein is CASSLVQTGGGEKLFF. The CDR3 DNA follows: TGTGCCAGCAGTTTAGTCCAGACAGGGGGTGGAGAAAAACTGTTTTTT.

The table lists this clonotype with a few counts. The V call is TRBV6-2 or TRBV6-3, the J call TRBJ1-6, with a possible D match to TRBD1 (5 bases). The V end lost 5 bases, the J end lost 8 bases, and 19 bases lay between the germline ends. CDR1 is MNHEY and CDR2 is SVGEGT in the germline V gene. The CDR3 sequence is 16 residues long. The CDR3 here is CASSDPAPGRDSPLHF. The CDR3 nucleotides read TGTGCCAGCAGTGACCCAGCCCCAGGGAGGGATTCACCCCTCCACTTT.

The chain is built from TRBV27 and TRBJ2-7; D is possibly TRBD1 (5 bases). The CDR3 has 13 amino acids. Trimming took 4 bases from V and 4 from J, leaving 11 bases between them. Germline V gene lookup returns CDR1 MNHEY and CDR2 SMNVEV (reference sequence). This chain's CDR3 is CASSSRQSYEQYF. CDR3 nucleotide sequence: TGTGCCAGCAGTTCCCGACAGTCTTACGAGCAGTACTTC.